The T cell receptor (beta chain) described here comes from a study of blood T cell repertoires in COVID-19. Generated by immunoSEQ multiplex PCR, the TCRdb table keeps only in-frame clones and is missing some. The sample shows about 170,000 clones, about 84% of them seen only once. This CDR3 region has 15 residues. V was shortened by 3 bases and J by 4 bases, with 15 bases between the two germline ends. Germline V gene lookup returns CDR1 KGHSH and CDR2 LQKENI. This sequence joins TRBV18 and TRBJ1-2; tentative D call: TRBD1 (6 bases). Sequencing input: PBMCs or T cells enriched from blood (not recorded which). This receptor was identified in a man aged 50-60 years who had recovered from COVID-19. CDR3: CASSPEPGAPYGYTF. As DNA, the CDR3 is TGTGCCAGCTCACCCGAACCAGGGGCCCCCTATGGCTACACCTTC. The full variable domain, with the rest looked up from reference TRBV18 and TRBJ1-2, is NAGVMQNPRHLVRRRGQEARLRCSPMKGHSHVYWYRQLPEEGLKFMVYLQKENIIDESGMPKERFSAEFPKEGPSILRIQQVVRGDSAAYFCASSPEPGAPYGYTFGSGTRLTVV.